The T cell receptor (beta chain) described here comes from a study of blood T cell repertoires in COVID-19. Study details: From T cells, B-cell-depleted T cells, or PBMCs came the material, which was cDNA or gDNA.

Profiling relied on immunoSEQ multiplex PCR, and the TCRdb table lists in-frame clones only, not all of them. The data contain around 200,000 clones, roughly 73% of them seen just once; the ten biggest clones take up around 2.8%. Germline V gene sequence: CDR1 SEHNR, CDR2 FQNEAQ (reference sequence). There are 14 residues in the CDR3. Trimming removed 1 base at V and 7 bases at J, with 14 bases between. Sequenced sample: peripheral blood. The chain is built from TRBV7-9 and TRBJ2-7, with a possible D match to TRBD1 (6 bases). The sequence was obtained from a woman of 80 years or more with active or convalescent COVID-19. The CDR3 nucleotides read TGTGCCAGCAGCTTAGTGTTGGCAGGGGAAGAGCAGTACTTC. It yields the protein CASSLVLAGEEQYF. Full variable domain (rest looked up from reference TRBV7-9 and TRBJ2-7): DTGVSQNPRHKITKRGQNVTFRCDPISEHNRLYWYRQTLGQGPEFLTYFQNEAQLEKSRLLSDRFSAERPKGSFSTLEIQRTEQGDSAMYLCASSLVLAGEEQYFGPGTRLTVT.